Below are 30 T cell receptor beta chains sequenced from a single sample in a study of T cells in Graves' hyperthyroidism and ophthalmopathy. The CDR3 regions of TCR beta were amplified from RNA transcripts. A set of HTBI primers served as the primers for a first-round RT-PCR of the TCR CDR3. TCRdb reanalysed the multiplex PCR reads using MiXCR and keeps one entry per CDR3 protein. The table lists 350,000 to 500,000 distinct CDR3 sequences, around 13% of them singletons. The material sequenced was blood. The receptors originated from a woman under 30 with Graves' hyperthyroidism.

A remark on this clonotype: An end of the junction differs from the germline gene, which may be a read error. The chain couples TRBV7-7 to TRBJ2-1; 13 positions agree with TRBD2. This CDR3 contains 16 residues. Germline CDR1 SSHAT, CDR2 FNYEAQ (reference sequence). CDR3 nucleotide sequence: TGTGCTAGCAGCCAAACGGGACTAGCGGGATACAATGAGCAGTTCTTC. This codes for CASSQTGLAGYNEQFF.

There are many counts of this clonotype. The chain is built from TRBV2 and TRBJ1-5, with D uncertain. The ends were cut back, 1 base at V and 1 base at J, with 5 bases in the middle. The germline V gene has CDR1 SNHLY and CDR2 FYNNEI. The CDR3 extends over 14 amino acids. CDR3 DNA sequence: TGTGCCAGCAGTGAAGGGAGAAGCAATCAGCCCCAGCATTTT. It codes for CASSEGRSNQPQHF.

The table lists this clonotype with many counts. The rearrangement joins TRBV12-3 or TRBV12-4 to TRBJ2-7; 8 nucleotides line up with TRBD1. The CDR3 spans 14 residues. Trimming took 1 base from V and 5 from J; bases not matched to a gene: 4. CDR3 loop: CASSLGTGLHEQYF. The CDR3 bases are TGTGCCAGCAGTTTAGGGACAGGGCTCCACGAGCAGTACTTC.

This clonotype was counted at least ten times. The CDR3 bases are TGTGCCAGCAGTCCTAGACAGGGCAATCAGCCCCAGCATTTT. It codes for CASSPRQGNQPQHF. The chain couples TRBV27 to TRBJ1-5, with TRBD1 as a possible D gene (6 bases). V shed 5 bases and J shed 2 bases, with 10 bases lying between them. Germline-derived CDR1 and CDR2 are MNHEY and SMNVEV (reference sequence). This CDR3 comprises 14 residues.

The chain employs TRBV3-1 and TRBJ1-1, with a possible D match to TRBD1 (6 bases). V lost 3 bases and J 5 bases, leaving 19 bases between the germline ends. CDR3 length: 16 amino acids. Germline lookup yields CDR1 LGHDT and CDR2 YNNKEL (reference sequence). CDR3 coding DNA: TGTGCCAGCAGCCAGCTTCAGACAGGAGGAGAGACTGAAGCTTTCTTT. Its translation: CASSQLQTGGETEAFF.

This clonotype was detected ten times or more. The chain carries TRBV6-2 or TRBV6-3 and TRBJ1-1; D remains unclear. The CDR3 runs to 15 residues. Deletions cut 5 bases from V and 0 bases from J, with 13 bases between. Germline loops: CDR1 MNHEY, CDR2 SVGEGT. The CDR3 DNA reads TGTGCCAGCAGTCTTTCAAGACGGATGAACACTGAAGCTTTCTTT. Its protein is CASSLSRRMNTEAFF.

The V and J genes are TRBV4-1 and TRBJ2-3; 11 bases map to TRBD2. CDR3 length equals 19 residues. Germline V gene lookup returns CDR1 MGHRA and CDR2 YSYEKL. The V segment lost 2 bases and the J segment 2 bases; nucleotides outside the gene matches: 12. CDR3 in DNA: TGCGCCAGCAGCCAACCGAGGCAGAAACTAGCGGGAGACACAGATACGCAGTATTTT. It translates to CASSQPRQKLAGDTDTQYF.

This clonotype was detected a few times. The J gene is TRBJ1-5, the V gene TRBV6-5; no clear D. This CDR3 contains 14 residues. Germline CDR1 is MNHEY and CDR2 is SVGAGI. V was shortened by 0 bases and J by 9 bases, with 12 bases between the two germline ends. The CDR3 loop reads CASSYSGGRSPQHF. The CDR3 coding sequence is TGTGCCAGCAGTTACTCGGGTGGGAGGTCGCCCCAGCATTTT.

This clonotype was counted between two and nine times. The chain combines TRBV7-2 with TRBJ1-1, with 8 bases that match TRBD1. Germline assignment: CDR1 SGHTA and CDR2 FQGNSA. This CDR3 has 15 residues. V shed 1 base and J 4 bases; nucleotides not matched to a gene: 5. The CDR3 loop reads CASSLGAGGSTEAFF. The DNA for the CDR3 is TGTGCCAGCAGCTTAGGAGCAGGGGGCTCCACTGAAGCTTTCTTT.

This clonotype occurred a few times. The chain uses TRBV29-1 and TRBJ1-3, with TRBD1 as a possible D gene (6 bases). The CDR3 loop spans 12 amino acids. With 3 bases removed from V and 7 bases from J, the gap between germline ends came to 10 bases. The germline V gene encodes CDR1 SQVTM and CDR2 ANQGSEA. CDR3 residues: CSVEGQGNTIYF. CDR3 nucleotide sequence: TGCAGCGTTGAGGGCCAGGGGAACACCATATATTTT.

The rearrangement joins TRBV2 to TRBJ1-2, with D unclear. Germline V gene sequence: CDR1 SNHLY, CDR2 FYNNEI. The ends were cut back, 6 bases at V and 8 bases at J, with 22 bases in the middle. The CDR3 runs to 15 residues. CDR3 nucleotides: TGTGCCAGCAGGATTCTCGGGGAAGAGTGGCGAGGCTACACCTTC. Translation: CASRILGEEWRGYTF.

This clonotype was picked up a small number of times. This sequence joins TRBV15 and TRBJ1-2; D uncertain. V gave up 0 bases and J gave up 3 bases, with 8 bases separating them. The CDR3 totals 14 residues. Germline CDR1 is LNHNV and CDR2 is YYDKDF (reference sequence). Here the CDR3 DNA reads TGTGCCACCAGCAGAGATCCCGGGGACTATGGCTACACCTTC. It translates to CATSRDPGDYGYTF.

The chain combines TRBV7-9 with TRBJ2-3; 10 nucleotides match TRBD2. Trimming took 5 bases from V and 5 from J; bases not matched to a gene: 10. Germline lookup yields CDR1 SEHNR and CDR2 FQNEAQ (reference sequence). The CDR3 loop spans 16 amino acids. The CDR3 spells CASSILAGADRDTQYF. As DNA, the CDR3 is TGTGCCAGCAGCATCCTAGCGGGGGCCGATAGAGATACGCAGTATTTT.

This clonotype was counted a few times. This chain links TRBV7-9 with TRBJ2-5; TRBD2 agrees at 12 bases. V lost 4 bases, J lost 1 base, and 1 base stayed unmatched. The CDR3 spans 15 residues. Germline values: CDR1 SEHNR, CDR2 FQNEAQ (reference sequence). In nucleotides, the CDR3 is TGTGCCAGCAGCTCGACTAGCGGGAGCCAAGAGACCCAGTACTTC. The encoded protein is CASSSTSGSQETQYF.

The chain links TRBV7-2 to TRBJ1-3; no clear D. This CDR3 spans 15 amino acids. V gave up 5 bases and J gave up 0 bases, with 11 bases separating them. Germline V gene sequence: CDR1 SGHTA, CDR2 FQGNSA. CDR3 amino acids: CASSPTSTSGNTIYF. CDR3 DNA sequence: TGTGCCAGCAGCCCGACATCAACCTCTGGAAACACCATATATTTT.

This clonotype was detected ten times or more. The rearrangement uses TRBV29-1 and TRBJ1-2; the D gene is possibly TRBD1 (6 bases). V lost 8 bases and J lost 9, with 19 bases in between. CDR1 is SQVTM and CDR2 is ANQGSEA in the germline V gene. There are 12 residues in the CDR3. The CDR3 nucleotides read TGCAGCCAAGAGCGGGGGGCAAGCAGCTACACCTTC. Amino acid sequence: CSQERGASSYTF.

Many counts were recorded for this clonotype. The chain has TRBV20-1 and TRBJ2-7, with no clear D. In germline, CDR1 is DFQATT, CDR2 SNEGSKA (reference sequence). V lost 6 bases to trimming and J lost 3 bases, with 18 bases between them. The CDR3 contains 14 residues. CDR3 loop: CSATTTRVGYEQYF. The CDR3 nucleotides are TGCAGTGCCACAACGACAAGGGTGGGCTACGAGCAGTACTTC.

The CDR3 loop reads CASSAEPGLAGESYNEQFF. In DNA, the CDR3 is TGTGCCAGCAGCGCCGAACCGGGACTAGCGGGAGAGAGCTACAATGAGCAGTTCTTC. This rearrangement joins TRBV9 to TRBJ2-1; TRBD2 matches 14 bases. Germline V gene lookup returns CDR1 SGDLS and CDR2 YYNGEE. V lost 3 bases to trimming and J lost 3 bases; unmatched junction nucleotides: 11. This CDR3 is built from 19 residues.

This clonotype came up many times. V and J are TRBV5-6 and TRBJ1-1; D remains unclear. V dropped 0 bases and J dropped 6 bases, with 9 bases sitting between them. CDR3 size: 13 residues. Germline-derived CDR1 and CDR2 are SGHDT and YYEEEE. CDR3 amino acids: CASSLAARAEAFF. In DNA form, the CDR3 reads TGTGCCAGCAGCTTGGCTGCGAGGGCTGAAGCTTTCTTT. The full variable domain, completed using reference TRBV5-6 and TRBJ1-1, is DAGVTQSPTHLIKTRGQQVTLRCSPKSGHDTVSWYQQALGQGPQFIFQYYEEEERQRGNFPDRFSGHQFPNYSSELNVNALLLGDSALYLCASSLAARAEAFFGQGTRLTVV.

This clonotype has ten or more counts. This chain connects TRBV6-2 or TRBV6-3 to TRBJ2-7; D not certain. Per germline, CDR1 MNHEY and CDR2 SVGEGT. With 4 bases removed from V and 3 bases from J, the gap between germline ends came to 7 bases. This CDR3 has 12 amino acids. CDR3 amino acids: CASSFLDYEQYF. CDR3 coding DNA: TGTGCCAGCAGTTTCCTAGACTACGAGCAGTACTTC.

In this sample, this clonotype turned up many times. DNA of the CDR3: TGTGCCAGCAGCGTAGTAGAGGGGGGAAAGGGGGAGCAGTACTTC. Its translation is CASSVVEGGKGEQYF. The V call is TRBV9, the J call TRBJ2-7; the D gene could be TRBD1 or TRBD2 (6 bases each). The germline V gene has CDR1 SGDLS and CDR2 YYNGEE. The CDR3 spans 15 residues. V lost 0 bases and J 7 bases, leaving 17 bases between the germline ends.

This chain connects TRBV6-1 to TRBJ2-1; 8 nucleotides agree with TRBD1. Germline V lookup: CDR1 MNHNS, CDR2 SASEGT. The trim removed 3 bases at V and 5 bases at J, leaving 0 bases unmatched. CDR3 length: 13 amino acids. CDR3 protein: CASSDRGHNEQFF. CDR3 sequence (DNA): TGTGCCAGCAGTGACAGGGGGCACAATGAGCAGTTCTTC.

This clonotype occurred a few times. The CDR3 protein is CASSQEPGGAKNIQYF. CDR3 nucleotides: TGTGCCAGCAGCCAAGAGCCTGGCGGGGCCAAAAACATTCAGTACTTC. J is TRBJ2-4 and V is TRBV3-1; maybe TRBD2 (5 bases). V lost 0 bases and J 1 base, leaving 10 bases between the germline ends. The CDR3 totals 16 residues. The germline V gene encodes CDR1 LGHDT and CDR2 YNNKEL (reference sequence).

This clonotype was recorded at least ten times. The J gene is TRBJ2-7, the V gene TRBV28; D perhaps matches TRBD1 (5 bases). Germline lookup yields CDR1 MDHEN and CDR2 SYDVKM. The V end was cut by 6 bases, the J end by 2 bases, with 11 bases between. The CDR3 is 13 residues long. The CDR3 spells CASSPDSAYEQYF. The CDR3 nucleotides read TGTGCCAGCAGCCCCGACAGCGCCTACGAGCAGTACTTC.

This clonotype was picked up a small number of times. V and J are TRBV5-1 and TRBJ2-1; either TRBD1 or TRBD2 may fit D (6 bases each). V dropped 1 base and J dropped 7 bases, with 12 bases sitting between them. Germline V gene lookup returns CDR1 SGHRS and CDR2 YFSETQ. CDR3 length: 14 amino acids. CDR3 bases: TGCGCCAGCAGCTTGACGGGGGCCGGGAATGAGCAGTTCTTC. This gives the protein CASSLTGAGNEQFF.

The table lists this clonotype with many counts. The V gene is TRBV6-2 or TRBV6-3, the J gene TRBJ2-1; the match to TRBD2 covers 12 bases. V lost 6 bases and J lost 5; bases outside the gene matches: 5. Germline CDR1 MNHEY, CDR2 SVGEGT. The CDR3 consists of 15 residues. CDR3: CASRGRLAGDNEQFF. CDR3 DNA sequence: TGTGCCAGCAGGGGTAGACTAGCGGGAGACAATGAGCAGTTCTTC.

This clonotype was seen more than once but under ten times. The chain links TRBV19 to TRBJ2-2, with D perhaps matching TRBD1 (5 bases). CDR1 LNHDA and CDR2 SQIVND come from the germline V gene (reference sequence). The ends were cut back, 5 bases at V and 0 bases at J, with 13 bases in the middle. The CDR3 is 16 amino acids. This chain's CDR3 is CASSFGRAPNTGELFF. The CDR3 DNA sequence: TGTGCCAGTAGTTTTGGCAGGGCCCCGAACACCGGGGAGCTGTTTTTT.

This clonotype came up a few times. The V and J genes are TRBV30 and TRBJ1-2; maybe TRBD1 (5 bases). The V end was cut by 3 bases, the J end by 4 bases, with 18 bases between. CDR3 size: 15 residues. Germline assignment: CDR1 GTSNPN and CDR2 SVGIG (reference sequence). The CDR3 coding sequence is TGTGCCTGGAGAGAACAGCCCCGGGGGTCCTATGGCTACACCTTC. The encoded protein is CAWREQPRGSYGYTF.

In its sample, this clonotype was seen a few times. The chain is built from TRBV9 and TRBJ2-3; TRBD2 matches at 13 bases. Trimming took 0 bases from V and 1 from J; bases not matched to a gene: 5. CDR1 is SGDLS and CDR2 is YYNGEE in the germline V gene. The length of the CDR3 is 18 residues. This CDR3 is CASSVGSGLAGGTDTQYF. As DNA, the CDR3 is TGTGCCAGCAGCGTAGGGTCTGGACTAGCGGGGGGCACAGATACGCAGTATTTT.

On this clonotype itself: This sequence may be a read error, since a much larger clone differs from it by one base. The chain is built from TRBV28 and TRBJ2-1; D tentatively reads TRBD1 or TRBD2 (5 bases each). The CDR3 covers 12 residues. Germline V gene lookup returns CDR1 MDHEN and CDR2 SYDVKM. Trimming took 3 bases from V and 15 from J, leaving 15 bases between them. This chain's CDR3 is CASSFRTGRGFF. In DNA form, the CDR3 reads TGTGCCAGCAGTTTCAGGACGGGGCGAGGGTTCTTC.